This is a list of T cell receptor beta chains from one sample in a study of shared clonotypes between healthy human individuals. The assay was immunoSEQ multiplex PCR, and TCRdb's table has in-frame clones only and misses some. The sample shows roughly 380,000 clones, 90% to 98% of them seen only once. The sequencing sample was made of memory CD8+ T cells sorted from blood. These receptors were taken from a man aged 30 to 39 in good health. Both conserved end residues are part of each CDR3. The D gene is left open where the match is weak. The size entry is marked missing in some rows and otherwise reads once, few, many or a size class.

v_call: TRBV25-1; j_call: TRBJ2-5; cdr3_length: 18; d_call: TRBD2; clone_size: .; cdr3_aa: CASSDPLAGTLEQETQYF; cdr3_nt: TGTGCCAGCAGTGACCCGCTAGCGGGAACGTTGGAGCAAGAGACCCAGTACTTC
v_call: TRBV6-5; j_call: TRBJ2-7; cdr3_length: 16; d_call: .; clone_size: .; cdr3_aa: CASSYGYQGLRYEQYF; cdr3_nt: TGTGCCAGCAGTTACGGCTACCAGGGATTGCGATACGAGCAGTACTTC
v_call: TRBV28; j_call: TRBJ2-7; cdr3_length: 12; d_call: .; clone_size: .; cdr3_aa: CASSLVSYEQYF; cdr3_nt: TGTGCCAGCAGTTTAGTGAGCTACGAGCAGTACTTC
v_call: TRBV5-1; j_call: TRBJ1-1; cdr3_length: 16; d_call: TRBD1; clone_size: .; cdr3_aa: CASTPTPDRVNTEAFF; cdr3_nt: TGCGCCAGCACCCCTACTCCGGACAGGGTGAACACTGAAGCTTTCTTT
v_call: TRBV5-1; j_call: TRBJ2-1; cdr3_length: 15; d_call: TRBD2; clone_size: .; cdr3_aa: CASTVPGGPYNEQFF; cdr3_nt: TGCGCCAGCACGGTTCCGGGAGGGCCTTACAATGAGCAGTTCTTC
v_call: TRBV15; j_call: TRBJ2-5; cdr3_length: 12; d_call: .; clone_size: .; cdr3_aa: CATSTSRETQYF; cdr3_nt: TGTGCCACCAGCACGAGTCGAGAGACCCAGTACTTC
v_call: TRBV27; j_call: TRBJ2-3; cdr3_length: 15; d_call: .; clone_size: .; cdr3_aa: CASGLSWGSTDTQYF; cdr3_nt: TGTGCCAGCGGGTTAAGCTGGGGTAGCACAGATACGCAGTATTTT
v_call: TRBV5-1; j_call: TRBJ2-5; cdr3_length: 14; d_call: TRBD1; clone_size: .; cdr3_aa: CASRPGQLQETQYF; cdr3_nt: TGCGCCAGCAGACCGGGACAGTTGCAAGAGACCCAGTACTTC
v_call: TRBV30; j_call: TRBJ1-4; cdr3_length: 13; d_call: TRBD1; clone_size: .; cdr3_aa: CAWSHQGGEKLFF; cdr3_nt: TGTGCCTGGAGTCATCAGGGGGGAGAAAAACTGTTTTTT
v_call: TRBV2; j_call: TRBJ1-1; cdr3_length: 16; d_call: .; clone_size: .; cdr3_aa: CASRFPLGNMNTEAFF; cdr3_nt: TGTGCCAGCAGATTCCCCCTCGGTAACATGAACACTGAAGCTTTCTTT
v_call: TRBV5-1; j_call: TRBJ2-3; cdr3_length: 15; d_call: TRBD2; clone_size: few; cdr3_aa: CASSLTSGSPDTQYF; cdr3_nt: TGCGCCAGCAGCTTGACTAGCGGGAGCCCAGATACGCAGTATTTT
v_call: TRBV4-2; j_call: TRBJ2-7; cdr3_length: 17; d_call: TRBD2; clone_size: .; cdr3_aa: CASSPFGVAGFSYEQYF; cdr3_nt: TGTGCCAGCAGCCCCTTTGGGGTAGCGGGGTTCTCCTACGAGCAGTACTTC
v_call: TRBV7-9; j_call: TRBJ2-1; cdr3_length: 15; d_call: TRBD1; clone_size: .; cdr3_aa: CASSLQGGTYNEQFF; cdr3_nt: TGTGCCAGCAGCCTACAGGGGGGAACCTACAATGAGCAGTTCTTC
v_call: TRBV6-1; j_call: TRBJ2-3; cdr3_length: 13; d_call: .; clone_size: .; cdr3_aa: CASSEGPADTQYF; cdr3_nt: TGTGCCAGCAGTGAAGGTCCGGCAGATACGCAGTATTTT
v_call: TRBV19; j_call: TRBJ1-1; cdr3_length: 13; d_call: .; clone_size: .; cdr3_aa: CASSLLGYAEAFF; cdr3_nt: TGTGCCAGTAGTCTCCTGGGGTATGCTGAAGCTTTCTTT
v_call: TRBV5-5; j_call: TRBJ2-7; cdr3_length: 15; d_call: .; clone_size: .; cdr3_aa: CASSHGGYRDGGQYF; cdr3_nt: TGTGCCAGCAGCCATGGGGGATACAGGGACGGAGGGCAGTACTTC
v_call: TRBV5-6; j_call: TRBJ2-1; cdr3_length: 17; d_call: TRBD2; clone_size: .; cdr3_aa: CASSLALSGLALNEQFF; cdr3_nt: TGTGCCAGCAGCTTGGCATTGTCGGGACTAGCCCTCAATGAGCAGTTCTTC
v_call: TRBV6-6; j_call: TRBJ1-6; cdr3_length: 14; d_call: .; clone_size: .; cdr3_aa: CASRWAVYNSPLHF; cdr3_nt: TGTGCCAGCCGTTGGGCAGTCTATAATTCACCCCTCCACTTT
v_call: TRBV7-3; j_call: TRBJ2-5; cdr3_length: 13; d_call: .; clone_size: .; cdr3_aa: CASSRTGSETQYF; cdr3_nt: TGTGCCAGCAGCCGTACAGGGTCAGAGACCCAGTACTTC
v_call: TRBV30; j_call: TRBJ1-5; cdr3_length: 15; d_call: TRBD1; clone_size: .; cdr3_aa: CAWSERQGYGQPQHF; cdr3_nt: TGTGCCTGGAGTGAGAGACAGGGGTATGGTCAGCCCCAGCATTTT
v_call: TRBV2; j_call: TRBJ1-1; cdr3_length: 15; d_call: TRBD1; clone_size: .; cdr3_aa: CASRQQGRGNTEAFF; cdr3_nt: TGTGCCAGCAGGCAACAGGGGCGGGGGAACACTGAAGCTTTCTTT
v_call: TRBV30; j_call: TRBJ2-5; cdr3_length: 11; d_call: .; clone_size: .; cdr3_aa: CAWSRKETQYF; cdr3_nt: TGTGCCTGGAGTCGGAAAGAGACCCAGTACTTC
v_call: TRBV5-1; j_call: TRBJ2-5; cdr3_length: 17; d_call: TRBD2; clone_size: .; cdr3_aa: CASSLFSLAGGPETQYF; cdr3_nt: TGCGCCAGCAGCTTGTTTAGTCTAGCGGGAGGGCCCGAGACCCAGTACTTC
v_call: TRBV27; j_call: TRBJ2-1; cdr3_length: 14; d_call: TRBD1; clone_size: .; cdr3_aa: CASSRADRGGKQFF; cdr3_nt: TGTGCCAGCAGTCGAGCTGACAGGGGAGGAAAGCAGTTCTTC
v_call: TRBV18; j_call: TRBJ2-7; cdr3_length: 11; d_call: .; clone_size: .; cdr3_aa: CASSRSDEQYF; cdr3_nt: TGTGCCAGCTCACGTTCGGACGAGCAGTACTTC
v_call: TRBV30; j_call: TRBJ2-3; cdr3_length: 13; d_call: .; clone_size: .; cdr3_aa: CAGTSLSTDTQYF; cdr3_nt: TGTGCCGGTACTAGTTTAAGCACAGATACGCAGTATTTT
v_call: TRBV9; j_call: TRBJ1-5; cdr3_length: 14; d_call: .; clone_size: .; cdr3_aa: CASSVDNSNQPQHF; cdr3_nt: TGTGCCAGCAGCGTAGATAATAGCAATCAGCCCCAGCATTTT
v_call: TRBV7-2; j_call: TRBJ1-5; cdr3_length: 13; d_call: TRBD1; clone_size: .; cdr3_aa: CASSFDREQPQHF; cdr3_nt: TGTGCCAGCAGCTTCGACAGGGAGCAGCCCCAGCATTTT
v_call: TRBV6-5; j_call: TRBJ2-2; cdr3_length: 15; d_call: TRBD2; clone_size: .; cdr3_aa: CASSYSLADLGELFF; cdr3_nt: TGTGCCAGCAGTTACAGCCTAGCGGACCTCGGGGAGCTGTTTTTT
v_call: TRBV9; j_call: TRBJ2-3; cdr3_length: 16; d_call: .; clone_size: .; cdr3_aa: CASSVAAGRGTDTQYF; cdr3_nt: TGTGCCAGCAGCGTAGCAGCAGGGAGAGGCACAGATACGCAGTATTTT
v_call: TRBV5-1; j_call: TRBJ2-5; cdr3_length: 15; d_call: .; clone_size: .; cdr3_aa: CASSSSRSYGETQYF; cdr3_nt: TGCGCCAGCAGCTCAAGTAGGTCCTACGGGGAGACCCAGTACTTC
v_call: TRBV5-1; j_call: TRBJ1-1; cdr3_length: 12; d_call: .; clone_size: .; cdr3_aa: CASSPWGAEAFF; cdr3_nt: TGCGCCAGCAGCCCCTGGGGGGCTGAAGCTTTCTTT
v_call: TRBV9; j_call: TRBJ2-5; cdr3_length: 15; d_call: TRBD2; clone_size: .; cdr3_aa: CASSPREGSWETQYF; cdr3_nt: TGTGCCAGCAGCCCTAGGGAGGGCTCGTGGGAGACCCAGTACTTC
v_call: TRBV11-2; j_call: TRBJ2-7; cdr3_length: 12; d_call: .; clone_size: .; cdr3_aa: CASSLEGFEQYF; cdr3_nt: TGTGCCAGCAGCTTAGAGGGCTTCGAGCAGTACTTC
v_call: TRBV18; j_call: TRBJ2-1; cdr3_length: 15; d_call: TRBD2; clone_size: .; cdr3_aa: CASSPLAGGYNEQFF; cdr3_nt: TGTGCCAGCTCACCGCTAGCGGGAGGCTACAATGAGCAGTTCTTC
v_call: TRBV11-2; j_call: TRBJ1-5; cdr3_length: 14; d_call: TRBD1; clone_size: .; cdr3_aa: CASSLGDRGQPQHF; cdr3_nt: TGTGCCAGCAGCTTAGGGGACAGGGGACAGCCCCAGCATTTT
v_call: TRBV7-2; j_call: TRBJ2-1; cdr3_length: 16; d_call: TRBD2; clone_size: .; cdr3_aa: CASSLVGTSGYNEQFF; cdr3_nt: TGTGCCAGCAGCTTAGTGGGGACTAGCGGCTATAATGAGCAGTTCTTC
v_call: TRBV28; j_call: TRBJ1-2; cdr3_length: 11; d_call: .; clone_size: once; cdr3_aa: CASSARQGYTF; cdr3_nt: TGTGCCAGCAGTGCACGACAAGGCTACACCTTC
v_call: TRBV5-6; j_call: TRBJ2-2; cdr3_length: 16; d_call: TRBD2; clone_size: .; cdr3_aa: CASSFGSGRTTGELFF; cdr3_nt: TGTGCCAGCAGCTTTGGTAGCGGGAGGACCACCGGGGAGCTGTTTTTT
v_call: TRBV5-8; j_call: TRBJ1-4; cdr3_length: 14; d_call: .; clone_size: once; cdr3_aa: CASSRQLNNEKLFF; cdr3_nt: TGTGCCAGCAGCCGACAGCTTAATAATGAAAAACTGTTTTTT
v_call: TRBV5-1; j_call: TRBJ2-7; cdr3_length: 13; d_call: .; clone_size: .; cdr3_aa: CASSSDSSYEQYF; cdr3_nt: TGCGCCAGCAGCTCGGACAGCTCCTACGAGCAGTACTTC
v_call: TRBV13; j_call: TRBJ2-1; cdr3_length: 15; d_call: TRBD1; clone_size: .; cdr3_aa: CASSFSGQGLNEQFF; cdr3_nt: TGTGCCAGCAGCTTCTCGGGACAGGGGTTAAATGAGCAGTTCTTC
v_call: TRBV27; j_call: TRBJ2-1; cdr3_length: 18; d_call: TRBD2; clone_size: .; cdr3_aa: CASSWIGASGRGYNEQFF; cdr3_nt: TGTGCCAGCAGTTGGATTGGGGCTAGCGGGAGAGGGTACAATGAGCAGTTCTTC
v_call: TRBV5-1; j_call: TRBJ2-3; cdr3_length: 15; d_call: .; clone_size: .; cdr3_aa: CASSFELDLTDTQYF; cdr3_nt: TGCGCCAGCAGCTTCGAATTGGACCTCACAGATACGCAGTATTTT
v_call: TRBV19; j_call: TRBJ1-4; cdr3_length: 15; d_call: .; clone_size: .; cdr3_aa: CASSIPGATNEKLFF; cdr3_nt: TGTGCCAGTAGTATTCCAGGGGCAACTAATGAAAAACTGTTTTTT